The clone carrying this T cell receptor beta chain was detected many times. The sample comes from a study of T-cell memory formation after mild COVID-19. Study background: Largely donor-specific sequence clusters came from a couple of donors.

From 5'RACE with constant-segment primers came TCR alpha and TCR beta cDNA libraries that carried sample barcodes and UMIs. TCRdb reprocessed the 5' RACE reads via MiXCR and lists one record per CDR3 protein. The top ten hold less than 2.5% of the sample, which has approximately 250,000 distinct CDR3 sequences, 15% seen once. The CDR3 extends over 15 amino acids. The ends were cut back, 6 bases at V and 5 bases at J, with 17 bases in the middle. Sequencing was performed on PBMCs or a T cell subset sorted from them (not recorded which). The chain uses TRBV12-3 or TRBV12-4 and TRBJ2-1; D may match TRBD1 or TRBD2 (6 bases each). The source is an adult woman who had mild COVID-19 (a few samples of this study predate the infection). Cell type and time point are not known. As DNA, the CDR3 is TGTGCCAGCAGCTCCGGGGGCTATTTCCACAATGAGCAGTTCTTC. Translation gives CASSSGGYFHNEQFF.